The 13 T cell receptor beta chains below were found in one sample sequenced in a study of lymphopenia after photon versus proton radiotherapy. Using immunoSEQ multiplex PCR, the repertoire was profiled, and TCRdb retains in-frame clones only, with some absent. Here the sample spans about 40,000 clones, 70% to 90% being singletons. This material consisted of peripheral blood, taken from a patient treated with proton-based radiotherapy. These receptors were collected from a woman in her seventies with pancreatic cancer. Some clones in this sample may be carry-over from other donors' samples.

This clone was observed a single time. The chain employs TRBV18 and TRBJ1-1, with no clear D. V was trimmed by 3 bases and J by 1 base, leaving 9 bases between them. CDR1 is KGHSH, CDR2 LQKENI, per germline. The length of the CDR3 is 14 residues. The CDR3 nucleotides are TGTGCCAGCTCACCGGGAAGCCAGAACACTGAAGCTTTCTTT. Its translation is CASSPGSQNTEAFF.

The V and J genes are TRBV6-1 and TRBJ1-4, with 9 bases matching TRBD1. The CDR3 length is 15 residues. CDR1 MNHNS and CDR2 SASEGT come from the germline V gene. Losses at the gene ends were 2 bases for V and 7 bases for J; bases not matched to a gene: 5. In DNA form, the CDR3 reads TGTGCCAGCAGTGAATGGACAGGGGAAATTGAAAAACTGTTTTTT. Translating it yields CASSEWTGEIEKLFF.

The J gene is TRBJ2-7, the V gene TRBV30; D tentatively reads TRBD1 or TRBD2 (5 bases each). CDR3 length: 14 residues. Germline loops: CDR1 GTSNPN, CDR2 SVGIG (reference sequence). The V end was cut by 6 bases, the J end by 0 bases, with 15 bases between. Here the CDR3 DNA reads TGTGCCTGCCACGGGACGGCCGACTCCTACGAGCAGTACTTC. The encoded protein is CACHGTADSYEQYF.

J is TRBJ1-2 and V is TRBV29-1; D is unclear. V lost 4 bases to trimming and J lost 8 bases, with 17 bases between them. Germline-derived CDR1 and CDR2 are SQVTM and ANQGSEA. This CDR3 comprises 13 residues. DNA of the CDR3: TGCAGCGTTGGGCACAATAAATTAGGCGGCTACACCTTC. Amino acids: CSVGHNKLGGYTF.

The chain uses TRBV27 and TRBJ1-1, with D possibly being TRBD1 (5 bases). The CDR3 totals 14 residues. Trimming removed 0 bases at V and 5 bases at J, with 10 bases between. From germline, CDR1 is MNHEY and CDR2 SMNVEV (reference sequence). The CDR3 nucleotides are TGTGCCAGCAGTTTATCCTCGGGGGTGACTGAAGCTTTCTTT. Protein: CASSLSSGVTEAFF.

The CDR3 nucleotides are TGCGCCAGCAGCCGGGGCTCAGGGGCACTATACGAGCAGTACTTC. Its protein product is CASSRGSGALYEQYF. The chain carries TRBV4-3 and TRBJ2-7; D might be TRBD1 (6 bases). This CDR3 has 15 residues. Germline CDR1 reads LGHNA; CDR2 reads YSLEER. The V and J ends lost 4 bases and 4 bases respectively, with 17 bases between them.

V usage is TRBV5-1 and J usage is TRBJ1-1; D is unresolved. The CDR3 spans 15 residues. Germline V CDR1 and CDR2: SGHRS, YFSETQ. The V end was cut by 4 bases, the J end by 1 base, with 14 bases between. CDR3: CASSPDGLSNTEAFF. The CDR3 DNA follows: TGCGCCAGCAGCCCGGACGGCCTATCGAACACTGAAGCTTTCTTT.

The rearrangement uses TRBV5-1 and TRBJ1-1, with D perhaps matching TRBD1 (6 bases). This CDR3 contains 15 residues. Germline lookup yields CDR1 SGHRS and CDR2 YFSETQ. Trimming took off 0 bases at V and 4 bases at J, with 13 bases between the two ends. CDR3 in amino acids: CASSLGVQGRTEAFF. Here the CDR3 DNA reads TGCGCCAGCAGCTTGGGGGTACAGGGCCGCACTGAAGCTTTCTTT.

The chain joins TRBV6-5 to TRBJ2-7; 10 bases map to TRBD2. V was pared by 7 bases and J by 2 bases, with 5 bases of the junction left unmatched. The CDR3 runs to 14 residues. In germline, CDR1 is MNHEY, CDR2 SVGAGI. The CDR3 here is CASMSSGGTYEQYF. In DNA, the CDR3 is TGTGCCAGCATGTCTAGCGGGGGTACCTACGAGCAGTACTTC.

V and J are TRBV7-8 and TRBJ1-1; 8 nucleotides align to TRBD1. The length of the CDR3 is 15 residues. Germline values: CDR1 SGHVS, CDR2 FQNEAQ. V was clipped by 5 bases and J by 8 bases; unmatched bases: 13. CDR3 sequence reads: CASSEAGTGVSEAFF. CDR3 coding DNA: TGTGCCAGCAGCGAGGCCGGGACAGGAGTTAGCGAAGCTTTCTTT. Using reference TRBV7-8 and TRBJ1-1 for the parts outside the CDR3, the full variable domain is GAGVSQSPRYKVAKRGQDVALRCDPISGHVSLFWYQQALGQGPEFLTYFQNEAQLDKSGLPSDRFFAERPEGSVSTLKIQRTQQEDSAVYLCASSEAGTGVSEAFFGQGTRLTVV.

This clone was picked up a small number of times. CDR3 sequence: CASSLGGFDEQYF. CDR3 nucleotides: TGTGCCAGCAGTTTGGGGGGGTTCGACGAGCAGTACTTC. The rearrangement links TRBV6-5 to TRBJ2-7; 7 nucleotides align to TRBD2. CDR3 length: 13 residues. Germline V gene data show CDR1 as MNHEY and CDR2 as SVGAGI. With 4 bases clipped from V and 5 bases from J, the junction kept 5 bases outside the gene matches.

The chain combines TRBV7-8 with TRBJ1-2; TRBD1 is a possible D gene (6 bases). The CDR3 extends over 13 amino acids. In germline, CDR1 is SGHVS, CDR2 FQNEAQ. V was pared by 5 bases and J by 4 bases, with 11 bases between. In DNA, the CDR3 is TGTGCCAGCAGCGCGGACAGATTCTATGGCTACACCTTC. Amino acids: CASSADRFYGYTF. Full variable domain (remainder filled in from reference TRBV7-8 and TRBJ1-2): GAGVSQSPRYKVAKRGQDVALRCDPISGHVSLFWYQQALGQGPEFLTYFQNEAQLDKSGLPSDRFFAERPEGSVSTLKIQRTQQEDSAVYLCASSADRFYGYTFGSGTRLTVV.

This clone was seen only a few times. The chain recombines TRBV7-2 with TRBJ2-5, with TRBD2 matching over 10 bases. With 3 bases clipped from V and 5 bases from J, the junction kept 6 bases outside the gene matches. The CDR3 sequence is 15 residues long. Germline CDR1 is SGHTA and CDR2 is FQGNSA. CDR3 loop: CASSLSGREEETQYF. CDR3 nucleotides: TGTGCCAGCAGCTTGAGCGGGAGGGAAGAGGAGACCCAGTACTTC.